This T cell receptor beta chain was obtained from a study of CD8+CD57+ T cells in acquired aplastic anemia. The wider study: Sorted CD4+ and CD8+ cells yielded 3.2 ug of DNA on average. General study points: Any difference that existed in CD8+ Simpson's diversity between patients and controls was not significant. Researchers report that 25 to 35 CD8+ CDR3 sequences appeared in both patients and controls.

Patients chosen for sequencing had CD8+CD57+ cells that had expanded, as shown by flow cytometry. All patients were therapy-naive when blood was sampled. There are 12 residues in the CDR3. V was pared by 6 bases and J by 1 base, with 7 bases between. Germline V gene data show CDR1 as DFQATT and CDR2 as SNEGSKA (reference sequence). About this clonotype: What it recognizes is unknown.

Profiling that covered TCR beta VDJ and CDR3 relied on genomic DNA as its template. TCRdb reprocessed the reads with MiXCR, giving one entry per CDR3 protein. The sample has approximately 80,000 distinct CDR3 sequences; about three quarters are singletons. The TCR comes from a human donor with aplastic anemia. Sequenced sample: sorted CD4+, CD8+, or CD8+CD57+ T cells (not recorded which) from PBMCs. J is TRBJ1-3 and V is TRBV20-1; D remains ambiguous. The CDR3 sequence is CSATDSGNTIYF. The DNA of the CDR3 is TGCAGTGCCACAGATTCTGGAAACACCATATATTTT.